These T cell receptor beta chains were read from a single sample in a study of CD8 T cells in ankylosing spondylitis. TCRdb recomputed calls from the 5' RACE reads with MiXCR, one row per CDR3 protein. The data contain about 140,000 distinct CDR3 sequences, 7% to 10% of them singletons. Input material: synovial fluid, either unsorted or a sorted T cell fraction (not recorded which). These receptors all come from a male donor with ankylosing spondylitis. CDR3s include the opening cysteine and the closing phenylalanine or tryptophan. The order of the fields is clone size, J gene, D gene, V gene, CDR3 DNA, CDR3 protein. The D gene is left open where the match is weak. Where a row states a size, it is once, few, many or the class of an expanded clone; other rows omit it.

abundance: many
j_gene: TRBJ2-7
d_gene: TRBD1
v_gene: TRBV4-3
CDR3nt: TGCGCCAGCAGCCAAGAGAGGGACAGTCCTTGGTACGAGCAGTACTTC
CDR3aa: CASSQERDSPWYEQYF

abundance: .
j_gene: TRBJ2-2
d_gene: .
v_gene: TRBV5-6
CDR3nt: TGTGCCAGCAGCCTCGGACTTGTGAACACCGGGGAGCTGTTTTTT
CDR3aa: CASSLGLVNTGELFF

abundance: .
j_gene: TRBJ2-3
d_gene: TRBD2
v_gene: TRBV30
CDR3nt: TGTGCCTGGAGGGGGTCGGAGCGGGGGTACACAGATACGCAGTATTTT
CDR3aa: CAWRGSERGYTDTQYF

abundance: many
j_gene: TRBJ1-6
d_gene: .
v_gene: TRBV5-1
CDR3nt: TGCGCCAGCAGCTTGGAATGGCCGTCCATGGGATCACCCCTCCACTTT
CDR3aa: CASSLEWPSMGSPLHF

abundance: many
j_gene: TRBJ2-3
d_gene: TRBD1
v_gene: TRBV7-9
CDR3nt: TGTGCCAGCAGCTTAGGGACAGGGGGTGCAGATACGCAGTATTTT
CDR3aa: CASSLGTGGADTQYF

abundance: .
j_gene: TRBJ2-7
d_gene: .
v_gene: TRBV7-2
CDR3nt: TGTGCCAGCAGCTTAGGCCACCCTAGCTCCTACGAGCAGTACTTC
CDR3aa: CASSLGHPSSYEQYF

abundance: .
j_gene: TRBJ2-5
d_gene: TRBD1
v_gene: TRBV5-1
CDR3nt: TGCGCCAGCAGCCCGGACAGGCAGAGGGACCAGTACTTC
CDR3aa: CASSPDRQRDQYF

abundance: .
j_gene: TRBJ1-5
d_gene: .
v_gene: TRBV7-8
CDR3nt: TGTGCCAGCAGCTTGGTGGGGCAGTCGAGCAATCAGCCCCAGCATTTT
CDR3aa: CASSLVGQSSNQPQHF

abundance: many
j_gene: TRBJ1-1
d_gene: .
v_gene: TRBV4-2
CDR3nt: TGTGCCAGCAGCCAAGATGTAGAAAAAGAACGTGAAGCTTTCTTT
CDR3aa: CASSQDVEKEREAFF

abundance: .
j_gene: TRBJ2-5
d_gene: .
v_gene: TRBV18
CDR3nt: TGTGCCAGCTCACTCCGAAAGGGCCCTCAAGAGACCCAGTACTTC
CDR3aa: CASSLRKGPQETQYF

abundance: many
j_gene: TRBJ2-2
d_gene: .
v_gene: TRBV24-1
CDR3nt: TGTGCCACCAGTTCCCTTCGTCGGGGGACGGGCGGGGAGCTGTTTTTT
CDR3aa: CATSSLRRGTGGELFF

abundance: few
j_gene: TRBJ1-1
d_gene: .
v_gene: TRBV6-2/TRBV6-3
CDR3nt: TGTGCCAGCAGTTATTGGACGGGGAACACTGAAGCTTTCTTT
CDR3aa: CASSYWTGNTEAFF

abundance: few
j_gene: TRBJ2-7
d_gene: .
v_gene: TRBV20-1
CDR3nt: TGCAGTGCTAAAGTGGGTAATGATATCGAGCAGTACTTC
CDR3aa: CSAKVGNDIEQYF

abundance: few
j_gene: TRBJ2-4
d_gene: TRBD1
v_gene: TRBV2
CDR3nt: TGTGCCAGCGGAGGGACAGGGGGCGCGGGTAACATTCAGTACTTC
CDR3aa: CASGGTGGAGNIQYF

abundance: many
j_gene: TRBJ2-7
d_gene: TRBD1
v_gene: TRBV6-2/TRBV6-3
CDR3nt: TGTGCCAGCAACGACGCGAGCACAGGGGGCGAGAGGCAGTACTTC
CDR3aa: CASNDASTGGERQYF

abundance: .
j_gene: TRBJ2-7
d_gene: .
v_gene: TRBV9
CDR3nt: TGTGCCAGCAGCGTAGATGGGGCAGCAACCTACGAGCAGTACTTC
CDR3aa: CASSVDGAATYEQYF

abundance: .
j_gene: TRBJ2-1
d_gene: TRBD2
v_gene: TRBV6-1
CDR3nt: TGTGCCAGCAGTAGAGGACGGGAGGCAAAGCAGTTCTTC
CDR3aa: CASSRGREAKQFF

abundance: few
j_gene: TRBJ2-6
d_gene: .
v_gene: TRBV6-1
CDR3nt: TGTGCCAGCAGTGAAGGGGGGTCTGGGGCCAACGTCCTGACTTTC
CDR3aa: CASSEGGSGANVLTF

abundance: .
j_gene: TRBJ1-1
d_gene: .
v_gene: TRBV7-9
CDR3nt: TGTGCCAGCAGCTTTTACGGACTCCCGGGCACTGAAGCTTTCTTT
CDR3aa: CASSFYGLPGTEAFF

abundance: few
j_gene: TRBJ2-1
d_gene: .
v_gene: TRBV2
CDR3nt: TGTGCCAGCAGTGGGAGATGGGGAACCTACAATGAGCAGTTCTTC
CDR3aa: CASSGRWGTYNEQFF

abundance: many
j_gene: TRBJ2-5
d_gene: .
v_gene: TRBV14
CDR3nt: TGTGCCAGCAGCCCTATGGGACCGTACCAAGAGACCCAGTACTTC
CDR3aa: CASSPMGPYQETQYF

abundance: many
j_gene: TRBJ2-7
d_gene: TRBD1
v_gene: TRBV15
CDR3nt: TGTGCCACCAGCAGAGAGACAGGGGGATCCTACGAGCAGTACTTC
CDR3aa: CATSRETGGSYEQYF

abundance: .
j_gene: TRBJ1-2
d_gene: .
v_gene: TRBV9
CDR3nt: TGTGCCAGCAGGGTAAAGGGGGTTGGGGAGACCTTCTATGGCTACACCTTC
CDR3aa: CASRVKGVGETFYGYTF

abundance: many
j_gene: TRBJ2-1
d_gene: TRBD2
v_gene: TRBV20-1
CDR3nt: TGCAGTGCTAGGACTAGCGCGTACAATGAGCAGTTCTTC
CDR3aa: CSARTSAYNEQFF

abundance: .
j_gene: TRBJ2-1
d_gene: TRBD2
v_gene: TRBV15
CDR3nt: TGTGCCACCAGATTAGCGGGAGGTGGGTATGAGCAGTTCTTC
CDR3aa: CATRLAGGGYEQFF

abundance: many
j_gene: TRBJ1-5
d_gene: .
v_gene: TRBV5-6
CDR3nt: TGTGCCAGCAGCGAATTCAATCAGCCCCAGCATTTT
CDR3aa: CASSEFNQPQHF

abundance: many
j_gene: TRBJ2-7
d_gene: .
v_gene: TRBV6-1
CDR3nt: TGTGCCAGCAGTGAAGTTAGGGGCTACGAGCAGTACTTC
CDR3aa: CASSEVRGYEQYF

abundance: few
j_gene: TRBJ1-1
d_gene: TRBD1
v_gene: TRBV3-1
CDR3nt: TGTGCCAGCAGCCAGACAGGGGTATACACTGAAGCTTTCTTT
CDR3aa: CASSQTGVYTEAFF